Reported below is one T cell receptor beta chain. Germline CDR1 reads SGDLS; CDR2 reads YYNGEE. This CDR3 has 15 amino acids. Trimming removed 7 bases from V and 4 bases from J, with 18 bases in between. The data originate from a study of shared clonotypes between healthy human individuals. The assay was immunoSEQ multiplex PCR, and TCRdb's table has in-frame clones only and misses some. The sample includes approximately 2,000,000 clones, around 93% of them seen just once. Only CD45RO-negative cells positively selected for CCR7 counted as naive CD8 cells, so terminally differentiated effector memory CD45RA+ cells were excluded.

This chain joins TRBV9 and TRBJ2-1; TRBD1 might be the D (7 bases). Sequencing used naive CD8+ T cells from PBMCs. The source is a man aged 18 to 30 in good health. Some clones in this sample may be carry-over from other donors' samples. The CDR3 DNA reads as TGTGCCAGCGGGACAGCCCCGCGGGATTACAATGAGCAGTTCTTC. It is translated as CASGTAPRDYNEQFF.